Presented here are 4 T cell receptor beta chains from one specimen sequenced in a study of blood T cell repertoires in COVID-19. Produced via immunoSEQ multiplex PCR; TCRdb's table is partial and in-frame only. The repertoire holds 150,000 or so clones, with over 70% as singletons. The sequenced material came from PBMCs or T cells enriched from blood (not recorded which). Every receptor here comes from a man between 70 and 80 years old who had been exposed to COVID-19.

The gene calls are TRBV15 and TRBJ2-5; maybe TRBD2 (5 bases). V lost 0 bases and J lost 4, with 18 bases in between. Looked up from germline, CDR1 is LNHNV and CDR2 is YYDKDF (reference sequence). There are 17 residues in the CDR3. This CDR3 reads CATSRDLSAAGGETQYF. In DNA, the CDR3 is TGTGCCACCAGCAGAGATTTATCGGCAGCTGGAGGAGAGACCCAGTACTTC. Combining the CDR3 with reference TRBV15 and TRBJ2-5 gives the whole variable domain DAMVIQNPRYQVTQFGKPVTLSCSQTLNHNVMYWYQQKSSQAPKLLFHYYDKDFNNEADTPDNFQSRRPNTSFCFLDIRSPGLGDTAMYLCATSRDLSAAGGETQYFGPGTRLLVL.

The chain uses TRBV7-2 and TRBJ1-5, with D perhaps TRBD1 (6 bases). Germline-derived CDR1 and CDR2 are SGHTA and FQGNSA. The CDR3 loop spans 13 amino acids. Trimming pared 3 bases from V and 6 bases from J, leaving 9 bases between. CDR3: CASSLKQGQPQHF. The DNA of the CDR3 is TGTGCCAGCAGCTTGAAACAGGGTCAGCCCCAGCATTTT. The full variable domain, completed using reference TRBV7-2 and TRBJ1-5, is GAGVSQSPSNKVTEKGKDVELRCDPISGHTALYWYRQSLGQGLEFLIYFQGNSAPDKSGLPSDRFSAERTGGSVSTLTIQRTQQEDSAVYLCASSLKQGQPQHFGDGTRLSIL.

The chain combines TRBV3-1 (or the pseudogene TRBV3-2) with TRBJ1-5, with D possibly TRBD1 on 6 matching bases. Germline values: CDR1 LGHDT, CDR2 YNNKEL (reference sequence). The CDR3 is 14 amino acids. Trimming removed 3 bases from V and 9 bases from J, with 15 bases in between. CDR3 loop: CASSHRTDIMPQHF. CDR3 nucleotide sequence: TGTGCCAGCAGCCATCGGACAGACATCATGCCCCAGCATTTT.

CDR3 amino acids: CASSAATGSYEQYF. The CDR3 bases are TGCGCCAGCAGCGCGGCGACAGGTTCCTACGAGCAGTACTTC. The chain couples TRBV5-1 to TRBJ2-7; D might be TRBD1 (6 bases). V was trimmed by 4 bases and J by 1 base, leaving 12 bases between them. Germline CDR1 reads SGHRS; CDR2 reads YFSETQ. The CDR3 runs 14 residues.